This paragraph covers one T cell receptor beta chain sequence. Its antigen is not identified. This table comes from immunoSEQ multiplex PCR, and its TCRdb copy is limited to in-frame clones, with some not included. The sample yields about a million clones, 60% to 80% seen once. The CDR3 has 14 amino acids. V lost 2 bases and J 8 bases, leaving 13 bases between the germline ends. CDR1 and CDR2 from the germline V gene are SGHTA and FQGNSA. This entry comes from a study of shared clonotypes between healthy human individuals. Looking at the study overall: CD4 naive cells filled three plates per donor, CD4 memory three, CD8 naive two and CD8 memory one.

There were no recent acute infections or vaccinations among the donors, who were healthy HIV-negative adults. Findings of the study overall: Though the depth was large, rarefaction showed that sorted-subset sequencing was incomplete. The study found lower generation probabilities in non-shared clonotypes than in those shared by all four donors.

This receptor was obtained from a man in his late teens or twenties in good health. Some clones in this sample may be carry-over from other donors' samples. Material for sequencing was memory CD4+ T cells from PBMCs. Subset noted: CD45RA-negative fraction. The chain links TRBV7-2 to TRBJ2-1; D is unclear. CDR3 in DNA: TGTGCCAGCAGCTTAACGTTATCGAACGATGAGCAGTTCTTC. It specifies CASSLTLSNDEQFF. The full variable domain, its missing parts supplied by reference TRBV7-2 and TRBJ2-1, is GAGVSQSPSNKVTEKGKDVELRCDPISGHTALYWYRQSLGQGLEFLIYFQGNSAPDKSGLPSDRFSAERTGGSVSTLTIQRTQQEDSAVYLCASSLTLSNDEQFFGPGTRLTVL.